The clone carrying this T cell receptor (beta chain) was counted a single time. Its antigen remains unknown. The sample belongs to a study of cytomegalovirus exposure and HLA in healthy donors. Overall study findings and caveats: When analyzed later, a missense DCLRE1C variant was found to be linked to TCR beta V- and J-gene trimming.

Vbeta (60) and Jbeta (13) primers were used in the PCR. The method was immunoSEQ multiplex PCR; TCRdb's version includes in-frame clones alone and lacks a portion of them. The sample shows fewer than 150,000 clones, 66% of them seen only once. Trimming at V came to 4 bases and at J to 3 bases, leaving 5 bases not matched to a gene. Germline V gene lookup returns CDR1 MNHEY and CDR2 SMNVEV (reference sequence). The CDR3 is 16 amino acids. The chain recombines TRBV27 with TRBJ2-2, with TRBD1 matching over 10 bases. Material: PBMCs. This sequence originates from a human donor in good health. The CDR3 region is CASSSPGTGDTGELFF. The CDR3 DNA reads TGTGCCAGCAGTTCCCCCGGGACAGGGGACACCGGGGAGCTGTTTTTT.